Reported below is one T cell receptor beta chain. Its matching antigen is unknown. Making TCR cDNA involved 5'RACE template switching, which added UMIs and a universal primer site. TCRdb fed the 5' RACE reads into MiXCR, producing one record per CDR3 protein. The data show about 580,000 distinct CDR3 sequences, less than 20% seen once. This sample was taken from a study of T cells after yellow fever vaccination. CDR1 and CDR2 from the germline V gene are SGDLS and YYNGEE. This CDR3 contains 15 residues. V lost 3 bases and J lost 1, with 11 bases in between. General observations from the study: In post-booster samples, most primary-vaccination clones reappeared (under 98% CD4, 70% to 90% CD8).

The gene calls are TRBV9 and TRBJ1-3; D unclear. The material sequenced was PBMCs, taken 4 to 6 days after the first yellow fever vaccination. The receptor was derived from a man between 18 and 35 years old who received the YFV17D yellow fever vaccine. CDR3 loop: CASSAGGLSGNTIYF. The DNA for the CDR3 is TGTGCCAGCAGCGCCGGAGGGTTGTCTGGAAACACCATATATTTT.